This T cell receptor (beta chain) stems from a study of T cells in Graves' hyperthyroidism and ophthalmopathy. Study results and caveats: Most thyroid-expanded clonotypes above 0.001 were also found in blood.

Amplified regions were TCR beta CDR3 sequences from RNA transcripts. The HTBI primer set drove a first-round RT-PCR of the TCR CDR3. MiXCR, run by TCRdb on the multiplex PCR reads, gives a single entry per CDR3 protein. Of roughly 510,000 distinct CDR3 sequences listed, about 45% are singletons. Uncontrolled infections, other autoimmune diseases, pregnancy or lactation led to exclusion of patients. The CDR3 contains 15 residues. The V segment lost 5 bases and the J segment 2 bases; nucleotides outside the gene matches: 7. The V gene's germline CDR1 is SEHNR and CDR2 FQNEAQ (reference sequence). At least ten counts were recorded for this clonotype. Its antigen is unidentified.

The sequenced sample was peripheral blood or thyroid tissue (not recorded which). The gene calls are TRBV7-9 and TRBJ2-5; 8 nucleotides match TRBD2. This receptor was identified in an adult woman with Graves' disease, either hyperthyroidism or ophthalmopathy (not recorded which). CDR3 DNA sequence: TGTGCCAGCAGCACCCAGCGGGAGAGACAAGAGACCCAGTACTTC. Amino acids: CASSTQRERQETQYF.